Listed here are 26 T cell receptor beta chains from one sample, sequenced in a study of identical twins. Using its own MiXCR run on the 5' RACE reads, TCRdb lists one record per CDR3 protein. The sample lists more than 400,000 distinct CDR3 sequences; roughly 15% were seen once. These same records also appear under a second study, on yellow fever vaccine responses in identical twins.

Sequencing input: CD4+ T cells sorted from blood. Receptor source: a woman younger than 30 in good health.

This clonotype has a handful of counts. The chain carries TRBV3-1 and TRBJ1-5; D call uncertain. V shed 1 base and J shed 2 bases, with 12 bases lying between them. Per the germline V gene, CDR1 is LGHDT and CDR2 is YNNKEL (reference sequence). This CDR3 spans 16 amino acids. The CDR3 reads CASSQGPSDGNQPQHF. CDR3 in DNA: TGTGCCAGCAGCCAAGGGCCCAGCGACGGCAATCAGCCCCAGCATTTT.

The chain couples TRBV15 to TRBJ2-5; 10 bases map to TRBD2. The CDR3 has 18 amino acids. V lost 0 bases and J lost 3; bases outside the gene matches: 10. Germline V gene sequence: CDR1 LNHNV, CDR2 YYDKDF (reference sequence). The chain's CDR3 is CATSRDYPSGSSEETQYF. The CDR3 DNA reads TGTGCCACCAGCAGAGATTACCCTAGCGGGAGTTCGGAAGAGACCCAGTACTTC. The full variable domain, with the rest looked up from reference TRBV15 and TRBJ2-5, is DAMVIQNPRYQVTQFGKPVTLSCSQTLNHNVMYWYQQKSSQAPKLLFHYYDKDFNNEADTPDNFQSRRPNTSFCFLDIRSPGLGDTAMYLCATSRDYPSGSSEETQYFGPGTRLLVL.

The chain employs TRBV9 and TRBJ2-1; maybe TRBD2 (6 bases). Germline loops: CDR1 SGDLS, CDR2 YYNGEE. The CDR3 sequence is 14 residues long. V was cut by 1 base and J by 6 bases, with 11 bases left in between. The DNA of the CDR3 is TGTGCCAGCAGCGTACGACTAGTTAGCAATGAGCAGTTCTTC. Protein: CASSVRLVSNEQFF.

The chain uses TRBV6-4 and TRBJ2-1; D ambiguous. From germline, CDR1 is MRHNA and CDR2 SNTAGT. The CDR3 is 15 amino acids. Trimming took 2 bases from V and 0 from J, leaving 8 bases between them. The CDR3 DNA follows: TGTGCCAGCAGTGACGGCGGCAGCTCCTACAATGAGCAGTTCTTC. The encoded protein is CASSDGGSSYNEQFF.

The V call is TRBV6-1, the J call TRBJ2-4, with D possibly being TRBD1 or TRBD2 (6 bases each). Trimming took off 6 bases at V and 9 bases at J, with 18 bases between the two ends. CDR3 size: 14 residues. Per the germline V gene, CDR1 is MNHNS and CDR2 is SASEGT. CDR3 DNA: TGTGCCAGCAGGACCGGGGGCTATTCAGGCATTCAGTACTTC. Protein product: CASRTGGYSGIQYF.

Ten or more counts support this clonotype. DNA for the CDR3: TGTGCCAGCAGTTTACGGTCCCGTCAGCAGTACTTC. Encoded protein: CASSLRSRQQYF. This sequence joins TRBV12-3 or TRBV12-4 and TRBJ2-7; no clear D. The CDR3 is 12 amino acids. Trimming took 2 bases from V and 8 from J, leaving 10 bases between them.

The rearrangement joins TRBV27 to TRBJ2-7; 7 nucleotides match TRBD1. The CDR3 length is 15 residues. The V gene end was trimmed by 3 bases and the J gene end by 2 bases; junction bases not matched to a gene: 7. Germline CDR1 reads MNHEY; CDR2 reads SMNVEV (reference sequence). CDR3 coding DNA: TGTGCCAGCAGTTTTCGACAGGGAACAACCTACGAGCAGTACTTC. It encodes CASSFRQGTTYEQYF.

Written as DNA, the CDR3 is TGTGCCAGCACCCCCGGACTACGACCGGCGACCCAGTACTTC. Amino acids: CASTPGLRPATQYF. The chain is built from TRBV6-2 or TRBV6-3 and TRBJ2-5; maybe TRBD2 (6 bases). The germline V and J ends were trimmed by 7 bases and 7 bases, with 19 bases remaining between them. The CDR3 sequence is 14 residues long. Per the germline V gene, CDR1 is MNHEY and CDR2 is SVGEGT.

A few counts support this clonotype. This chain uses TRBV3-1 with TRBJ2-7, with D possibly TRBD2 on 5 matching bases. The length of the CDR3 is 15 residues. The V gene lost 0 bases and the J gene lost 2 bases, with 11 bases spanning the gap. Germline V gives CDR1 LGHDT, CDR2 YNNKEL (reference sequence). CDR3 DNA sequence: TGTGCCAGCAGCCAAGATAGGAGCGGAGCCTACGAGCAGTACTTC. Encoded protein: CASSQDRSGAYEQYF.

This clonotype has only a few counts. V gene TRBV21-1 combines with J gene TRBJ2-7; the tabulated D call, TRBD1, remains unverified against the DNA. TRBV21-1 is deemed a pseudogene. CDR3 length: 12 residues. In DNA, the CDR3 is TGTGCCAGAGACAGGGAATCCTACGAGCAGTACTTC. Encoded protein: CARDRESYEQYF.

The CDR3 region is CASSPGQGAHNEQFF. The CDR3 DNA reads TGCGCCAGCAGCCCCGGACAGGGGGCCCACAATGAGCAGTTCTTC. The chain is built from TRBV4-1 and TRBJ2-1, with 11 bases aligning to TRBD1. The CDR3 extends over 15 amino acids. The germline V gene has CDR1 MGHRA and CDR2 YSYEKL. Losses at the gene ends were 4 bases for V and 5 bases for J; bases not matched to a gene: 4.

The chain has TRBV12-3 or TRBV12-4 and TRBJ1-1; 9 bases are shared with TRBD1. The CDR3 sequence is 15 residues long. V lost 10 bases to trimming and J lost 5 bases; unmatched junction nucleotides: 14. The CDR3 nucleotides are TGTGCCATCTCCTTCCGGGACAGGGTTGGGACTGAAGCTTTCTTT. Amino acid sequence: CAISFRDRVGTEAFF.

The genes are TRBV3-1 and TRBJ2-2; the match to TRBD2 covers 9 bases. Trimming at V came to 1 base and at J to 6 bases, leaving 3 bases not matched to a gene. The CDR3 length is 15 residues. Germline lookup yields CDR1 LGHDT and CDR2 YNNKEL (reference sequence). CDR3 nucleotide sequence: TGTGCCAGCAGCCAAGTGACTAGCGGTCCCGGGGAGCTGTTTTTT. Protein: CASSQVTSGPGELFF.

This clonotype came up a few times. In DNA, the CDR3 is TGTGCCAGCAGTTTACCGGCTAGCGGGCACCCCTACGAGCAGTACTTC. It translates to CASSLPASGHPYEQYF. The chain links TRBV28 to TRBJ2-7; 8 bases are a match to TRBD2. The CDR3 runs 16 residues. Germline CDR1 and CDR2: MDHEN and SYDVKM. The V and J ends lost 2 bases and 2 bases, in that order; junction bases with no gene match: 8.

V and J are TRBV10-2 and TRBJ1-3; D remains unclear. This CDR3 region has 15 residues. The germline gives CDR1 WSHSY, CDR2 SAAADI. The ends were cut back, 5 bases at V and 2 bases at J, with 13 bases in the middle. CDR3 nucleotides: TGCGCCAGCAGTTTAGAGGGTTCCACTGGAAACACCATATATTTT. It translates to CASSLEGSTGNTIYF.

This clonotype was counted between two and nine times. The gene calls are TRBV27 and TRBJ1-1; no reliable D call. V shed 0 bases and J shed 4 bases, with 6 bases lying between them. The germline CDR1 and CDR2 sequences are MNHEY and SMNVEV (reference sequence). The CDR3 runs 13 residues. DNA of the CDR3: TGTGCCAGCAGTTTATCGGGATTCACTGAAGCTTTCTTT. Residues: CASSLSGFTEAFF.

The chain combines TRBV20-1 with TRBJ2-1, with D perhaps assigned TRBD1 or TRBD2 (6 bases each). There are 14 residues in the CDR3. CDR1 is DFQATT, CDR2 SNEGSKA, per germline (reference sequence). V was cut by 0 bases and J by 4 bases, with 10 bases left in between. CDR3 in amino acids: CSARDGGGYNEQFF. CDR3 in DNA: TGCAGTGCTAGAGATGGAGGGGGATACAATGAGCAGTTCTTC.

The V call is TRBV3-1, the J call TRBJ1-2; D remains ambiguous. The germline CDR1 and CDR2 sequences are LGHDT and YNNKEL (reference sequence). The ends were cut back, 0 bases at V and 5 bases at J, with 16 bases in the middle. The CDR3 extends over 16 amino acids. The CDR3 region is CASSQDRDATVYGYTF. DNA for the CDR3: TGTGCCAGCAGCCAAGACCGAGACGCGACCGTTTATGGCTACACCTTC.

V and J are TRBV5-6 and TRBJ2-7; tentatively, D is TRBD1 or TRBD2 (5 bases each). CDR1 is SGHDT, CDR2 YYEEEE, per germline. V dropped 3 bases and J dropped 3 bases, with 10 bases sitting between them. The CDR3 contains 13 residues. DNA for the CDR3: TGTGCCAGCAGCTCGGGGCACCACTACGAGCAGTACGTC. This sequence encodes CASSSGHHYEQYV.

The chain carries TRBV5-1 and TRBJ2-5; TRBD1 might be the D (6 bases). Germline V lookup: CDR1 SGHRS, CDR2 YFSETQ. Trimming left V 8 bases short and J 3 bases short, with 14 bases between. The CDR3 runs to 13 residues. In DNA, the CDR3 is TGCGCCAGTACGGGACACCTGAAAGAGACCCAGTACTTC. As protein: CASTGHLKETQYF.

This clonotype was seen at least ten times. The rearrangement links TRBV5-1 to TRBJ2-3, with 11 nucleotides matching TRBD2. Germline CDR1 SGHRS, CDR2 YFSETQ. This CDR3 is 16 amino acids long. Losses at the gene ends were 4 bases for V and 2 bases for J; bases not matched to a gene: 6. This CDR3 is CASSRILAGVTDTQYF. CDR3 DNA: TGCGCCAGCAGCAGAATACTAGCGGGAGTCACAGATACGCAGTATTTT.

V gene TRBV20-1 combines with J gene TRBJ2-1, with D unclear. The CDR3 extends over 12 amino acids. Looked up from germline, CDR1 is DFQATT and CDR2 is SNEGSKA (reference sequence). With 3 bases removed from V and 6 bases from J, the gap between germline ends came to 9 bases. CDR3: CSASRDPNEQFF. CDR3 bases: TGCAGTGCTAGCCGCGACCCCAATGAGCAGTTCTTC.

This clonotype turned up a few times. The chain links TRBV20-1 to TRBJ1-1; TRBD1 aligns across 8 bases. J lost 4 bases, V lost 3 bases, and 10 bases had no gene match. The CDR3 is 15 residues long. Germline V gives CDR1 DFQATT, CDR2 SNEGSKA (reference sequence). CDR3 sequence (DNA): TGCAGTGCTAGCGGACAGGGAGGCCCGGGCACTGAAGCTTTCTTT. As protein: CSASGQGGPGTEAFF.

This clonotype appeared a few times. The chain combines TRBV20-1 with TRBJ2-3, with TRBD2 matching 10 bases. CDR1 is DFQATT and CDR2 is SNEGSKA in the germline V gene (reference sequence). Unmatched junction bases numbered 6, after V lost 6 bases and J lost 3 bases. This CDR3 spans 14 amino acids. CDR3 DNA sequence: TGCAGTGCCAGCCCGACTAGCGGGACAGATACGCAGTATTTT. Translating gives CSASPTSGTDTQYF.

This clonotype was seen only once. The chain joins TRBV29-1 to TRBJ1-1; possible D gene TRBD1, 5 bases. The CDR3 consists of 12 residues. Deletions cut 6 bases from V and 4 bases from J, with 12 bases between. Germline V gene data show CDR1 as SQVTM and CDR2 as ANQGSEA. The CDR3 spells CSVRSGSTEAFF. The CDR3 coding sequence is TGCAGCGTACGATCAGGGAGCACTGAAGCTTTCTTT.

This clonotype was seen more than once but under ten times. The chain couples TRBV28 to TRBJ2-1; possibly TRBD1 or TRBD2 for D (6 bases each). The V and J ends lost 10 bases and 3 bases respectively, with 16 bases between them. The CDR3 contains 14 residues. CDR1 is MDHEN, CDR2 SYDVKM, per germline. CDR3 bases: TGTGCCACCAAGGAGGGGGAGGTCTACAATGAGCAGTTCTTC. Protein sequence: CATKEGEVYNEQFF. Combining the CDR3 with reference TRBV28 and TRBJ2-1 gives the whole variable domain DVKVTQSSRYLVKRTGEKVFLECVQDMDHENMFWYRQDPGLGLRLIYFSYDVKMKEKGDIPEGYSVSREKKERFSLILESASTNQTSMYLCATKEGEVYNEQFFGPGTRLTVL.